A single sample gave rise to the 14 T cell receptor beta chains below, sequenced in a study of radiotherapy plus CTLA-4 blockade in lung cancer. The method was immunoSEQ multiplex PCR; TCRdb's version includes in-frame clones alone and lacks a portion of them. This sample has around 100,000 clones, with approximately 72% found just once. The sequences come from peripheral blood, collected from a patient treated with radiotherapy plus ipilimumab. The source is a human donor with non-small cell lung cancer who had a partial response to radiotherapy plus ipilimumab. Some clones in this sample may be carry-over from other donors' samples.

The chain couples TRBV19 to TRBJ2-2; no definite D call. Trimming shortened V by 3 bases and J by 7 bases, and 9 bases separated the two germline ends. There are 13 residues in the CDR3. Looked up from germline, CDR1 is LNHDA and CDR2 is SQIVND (reference sequence). The CDR3 region is CASSMEKIGELFF. The CDR3 coding sequence is TGTGCCAGTAGTATGGAGAAGATCGGGGAGCTGTTTTTT.

The chain employs TRBV2 and TRBJ1-5; D perhaps matches TRBD1 (5 bases). Between the trimmed V and J ends, which lost 3 bases and 1 base, there was a span of 13 bases. This CDR3 comprises 16 residues. Per germline, CDR1 SNHLY and CDR2 FYNNEI. CDR3 region: CASSDLQGHSNQPQHF. Here the CDR3 DNA reads TGTGCCAGCAGTGACCTCCAGGGCCACAGCAATCAGCCCCAGCATTTT.

The rearrangement links TRBV19 to TRBJ2-5, with D possibly TRBD2 on 7 matching bases. The CDR3 runs 16 residues. Germline values: CDR1 LNHDA, CDR2 SQIVND (reference sequence). V dropped 5 bases and J dropped 4 bases, with 20 bases sitting between them. For the CDR3, the DNA is TGTGCCAGTAGTGGCCTCGAGAGGGGGGGAGGAGAGACCCAGTACTTC. Its translation: CASSGLERGGGETQYF. Variable domain in full (rest from reference TRBV19 and TRBJ2-5): DGGITQSPKYLFRKEGQNVTLSCEQNLNHDAMYWYRQDPGQGLRLIYYSQIVNDFQKGDIAEGYSVSREKKESFPLTVTSAQKNPTAFYLCASSGLERGGGETQYFGPGTRLLVL.

The chain is built from TRBV6-1 and TRBJ1-4; D gene unclear. Germline V CDR1 and CDR2: MNHNS, SASEGT. Trimming left V 8 bases short and J 12 bases short, with 19 bases between. The CDR3 is 13 amino acids. CDR3: CASRRGAQTELFF. Written as DNA, the CDR3 is TGTGCCAGCCGTAGAGGTGCCCAGACGGAACTGTTTTTT.

The genes are TRBV28 and TRBJ1-6; TRBD1 aligns across 8 bases. From germline, CDR1 is MDHEN and CDR2 SYDVKM. The junction had 8 bases not matched to a gene; V was cut back by 0 bases and J by 10 bases. This CDR3 contains 16 residues. CDR3 protein: CASSLWTGDVQSPLHF. The CDR3 DNA reads as TGTGCCAGCAGTTTATGGACAGGGGATGTCCAATCACCCCTCCACTTT.

The V and J genes are TRBV19 and TRBJ2-5, with 7 bases lining up with TRBD1. From germline, CDR1 is LNHDA and CDR2 SQIVND (reference sequence). Losses at the gene ends were 2 bases for V and 2 bases for J; bases not matched to a gene: 2. The CDR3 runs to 14 residues. Here the CDR3 DNA reads TGTGCCAGTAGTATACAGGGACAGCAAGAGACCCAGTACTTC. Translating gives CASSIQGQQETQYF.

This clone is a singleton in its sample. V is TRBV18 and J is TRBJ1-1; TRBD1 matches at 9 bases. V gave up 3 bases and J gave up 0 bases; unmatched junction bases: 11. The length of the CDR3 is 18 residues. Per germline, CDR1 KGHSH and CDR2 LQKENI. DNA for the CDR3: TGTGCCAGCTCACCCCAACAGGGGGCTTTTGCCATGAACACTGAAGCTTTCTTT. Its translation: CASSPQQGAFAMNTEAFF.

This clone was seen more than once but under ten times. The V gene is TRBV10-3, the J gene TRBJ1-5, with D tentatively TRBD1 (5 bases). The V end lost 5 bases, the J end lost 0 bases, and 11 bases lay between the germline ends. Germline CDR1 ENHRY, CDR2 SYGVKD. This CDR3 is 15 amino acids long. The CDR3 region has the DNA TGTGCCATCAGTCCGACAGAGAATAGCAATCAGCCCCAGCATTTT. This encodes CAISPTENSNQPQHF.

The V call is TRBV10-1, the J call TRBJ1-4; possible D gene TRBD1, 5 bases. The CDR3 loop spans 17 amino acids. Germline V CDR1 and CDR2: WNHNN, SYGVQD (reference sequence). Between the trimmed V and J ends, which lost 1 base and 3 bases, there was a span of 15 bases. The CDR3: CASSELRGLVSNEKLFF. CDR3 DNA sequence: TGCGCCAGCAGTGAGTTGCGGGGGTTGGTGTCTAATGAAAAACTGTTTTTT.

V gene TRBV9 combines with J gene TRBJ2-5; unclear D gene. Germline values: CDR1 SGDLS, CDR2 YYNGEE. This CDR3 spans 13 amino acids. Between the trimmed V and J ends, which lost 3 bases and 5 bases, there was a span of 11 bases. CDR3 coding DNA: TGTGCCAGCAGCGCCAACCCCGGGGAGACCCAGTACTTC. Translation gives CASSANPGETQYF.

The chain combines TRBV11-2 with TRBJ2-5, with D unclear. V was pared by 4 bases and J by 5 bases, with 5 bases between. The CDR3 has 11 residues. Germline CDR1 SGHAT, CDR2 FQNNGV. CDR3 bases: TGTGCCAGCAGCTACCGGGAGACCCAGTACTTC. It codes for CASSYRETQYF.

This clone has just a few counts. The genes are TRBV7-2 and TRBJ1-1, with D hard to call. The CDR3 extends over 14 amino acids. With 2 bases removed from V and 4 bases from J, the gap between germline ends came to 11 bases. Germline CDR1 is SGHTA and CDR2 is FQGNSA. The CDR3 reads CASSLFPEGTEAFF. The CDR3 DNA reads TGTGCCAGCAGCTTATTTCCGGAGGGCACTGAAGCTTTCTTT.

This clone was counted at least ten times. The J gene is TRBJ2-5, the V gene TRBV21-1; no DNA check was done on the table's D call, TRBD2. TRBV21-1 is a pseudogene segment. The CDR3 covers 14 residues. The CDR3 region has the DNA TGTGCCAGCAGTTCTGAAGATTTCGGAGAGGCCCAGTACTTC. This encodes CASSSEDFGEAQYF.

In DNA, the CDR3 is TGCGCCAGCAGCTCCCAACCCCCGACAGGAACGAGGTACAATGAGCAGTTCTTC. Its protein product is CASSSQPPTGTRYNEQFF. V gene TRBV5-1 combines with J gene TRBJ2-1; tentatively, D is TRBD1 (6 bases). This CDR3 contains 18 residues. Germline-derived CDR1 and CDR2 are SGHRS and YFSETQ. The germline V and J ends were trimmed by 3 bases and 4 bases, with 23 bases remaining between them.